The 6 T cell receptor beta chains given below trace back to one sample, sequenced in a study of T cell changes during pregnancy in multiple sclerosis. Sequencing used immunoSEQ multiplex PCR; TCRdb keeps in-frame clones, though not all of them. The profile shows around 100,000 clones, about 90% of them singletons. The sequencing here drew on peripheral blood, taken in the third trimester of pregnancy. The receptors were sampled from a female donor with multiple sclerosis, enrolled in a pregnancy study.

The J gene is TRBJ2-5, the V gene TRBV30; unclear D gene. Germline CDR1 GTSNPN, CDR2 SVGIG (reference sequence). This CDR3 is built from 13 residues. Trimming pared 3 bases from V and 4 bases from J, leaving 12 bases between. CDR3 nucleotide sequence: TGTGCCTGGAGAAAGCCTCAGGTAGAGACCCAGTACTTC. Its translation is CAWRKPQVETQYF.

The rearrangement uses TRBV2 and TRBJ2-1, with 9 bases that match TRBD2. In germline, CDR1 is SNHLY, CDR2 FYNNEI. The CDR3 contains 16 residues. V shed 6 bases, J shed 3 bases, and the junction held 9 bases outside the gene matches. CDR3 sequence (DNA): TGTGCCAGCAGGCCCCTTAGCGGGGGCCTCTACAATGAGCAGTTCTTC. Encoded protein: CASRPLSGGLYNEQFF.

For the CDR3, the DNA is TGTGCCAGCAGTGAAGTGGGAGCAGCGGGAGCATCCGGGGCCAACGTCCTGACTTTC. Translated: CASSEVGAAGASGANVLTF. This sequence joins TRBV6-1 and TRBJ2-6; 8 bases are a match to TRBD2. V was clipped by 1 base and J by 4 bases; unmatched bases: 12. The CDR3 length is 19 residues. Germline CDR1 reads MNHNS; CDR2 reads SASEGT.

This clone occurred once. V is TRBV29-1 and J is TRBJ1-1; the match to TRBD1 covers 7 bases. The CDR3 spans 11 residues. Germline V gives CDR1 SQVTM, CDR2 ANQGSEA. The V and J ends lost 5 bases and 6 bases, in that order; junction bases with no gene match: 3. CDR3 coding DNA: TGCAGCGTTCGACAGGGTTCTGAAGCTTTCTTT. Protein sequence: CSVRQGSEAFF.

The chain has TRBV15 and TRBJ1-4, with unresolved D. Trimming pared 2 bases from V and 5 bases from J, leaving 12 bases between. CDR3 length: 15 residues. Germline loops: CDR1 LNHNV, CDR2 YYDKDF (reference sequence). CDR3 DNA: TGTGCCACCAGCAGACTAGCCGGGCCGAATGAAAAACTGTTTTTT. Amino acids: CATSRLAGPNEKLFF.

The J gene is TRBJ2-7, the V gene TRBV6-1, with D possibly matching TRBD2 (5 bases). The germline gives CDR1 MNHNS, CDR2 SASEGT. The V gene lost 7 bases and the J gene lost 3 bases, with 13 bases spanning the gap. CDR3 length: 13 residues. CDR3 region: CASNWRSDYEQYF. The CDR3 DNA is TGTGCCAGCAATTGGAGGTCCGACTACGAGCAGTACTTC.